This TCR beta chain is drawn from a study of early T cells in non-severe SARS-CoV-2 infection (dated by TCRdb to the early 2020s). Broadly, across the study: Bulk RNA from unsorted whole blood was used for TCR sequencing, so alpha and beta chains could not be paired.

CDR1 and CDR2, looked up from the germline V gene, are SGHDT and YYEEEE. The CDR3 spans 16 residues, from the cysteine through the phenylalanine. Of the read, only the CDR3 DNA is kept; its 48 bases are in frame from base 1. V drops 0 bases and J drops 4 bases, leaving 15 bases in between. The library was made by 5' RACE. The run used a NextSeq 500. The TCR library protocol attached unique molecular identifiers to individual cDNA molecules to correct for sequencing error and PCR bias. Both TCR alpha and beta chains were sequenced, and tight co-correlation was observed between alpha and beta sequence abundances in each sample. For the original study's pipeline: Decombinator V4 was used to annotate TCR sequences for V gene, J gene and CDR3. TCRs were defined as expanded if a significant change between any two time points was detected under a Poisson model with p below 0.0001. TCR abundances were normalised to the total number of TCRs sequenced per sample and were expressed as counts per million. MAIT TCRs were defined by TRAV1-2 paired with TRAJ12, TRAJ20 or TRAJ33, and iNKT TCRs by TRAV10 paired with TRAJ18. VDJdb, accessed on 1 November 2021, was searched for TCRs annotated for CMV, EBV and SARS-CoV-2, and TCRs annotated for more than one antigen were excluded. TCRdb reworked the public reads: Q25 trimming with fastp, MiXCR clone assembly, productive beta chains retained. Rows merge per CDR3 protein into single entries with the most common DNA and genes. The V and J calls were not made by the authors but by TCRdb's processing. In this sample the table shows approximately 46,000 distinct CDR3 sequences, approximately 22% of which occur a single time. The top ten hold 4% to 5% of the sample.

As concerns this clonotype: Its cognate antigen has yet to be identified. No much larger clone exists at a distance of one base, and base qualities are not known.

The study was a case-control design nested within a healthcare worker cohort in London, UK, with weekly nasopharyngeal swab PCR tests and blood sampling. Healthcare workers were enrolled in the week of the UK lockdown, from 23 to 31 March 2020, and were followed every week for up to roughly 16 weeks. What the research found in general, with its limitations: VDJdb matching was skewed toward anti-spike CD8 responses, so virus-specific expansions were likely underestimated and private and CD4 specificities were missed.

The source is an adult who was a healthcare worker with PCR-confirmed SARS-CoV-2 infection or an uninfected control (not recorded which). Recombination joined TRBV5-6 with TRBJ2-3; the D gene is perhaps TRBD2, on 6 matching bases. The source material was whole blood, sampled at baseline. CDR3 reads: CASSLVRDWRADTQYF. Here is the DNA: TGTGCCAGCAGCTTGGTCCGGGACTGGAGGGCAGATACGCAGTATTTT. The variable domain in full, with residues beyond the CDR3 obtained from the reference TRBV5-6 and TRBJ2-3 genes, is DAGVTQSPTHLIKTRGQQVTLRCSPKSGHDTVSWYQQALGQGPQFIFQYYEEEERQRGNFPDRFSGHQFPNYSSELNVNALLLGDSALYLCASSLVRDWRADTQYFGPGTRLTVL.